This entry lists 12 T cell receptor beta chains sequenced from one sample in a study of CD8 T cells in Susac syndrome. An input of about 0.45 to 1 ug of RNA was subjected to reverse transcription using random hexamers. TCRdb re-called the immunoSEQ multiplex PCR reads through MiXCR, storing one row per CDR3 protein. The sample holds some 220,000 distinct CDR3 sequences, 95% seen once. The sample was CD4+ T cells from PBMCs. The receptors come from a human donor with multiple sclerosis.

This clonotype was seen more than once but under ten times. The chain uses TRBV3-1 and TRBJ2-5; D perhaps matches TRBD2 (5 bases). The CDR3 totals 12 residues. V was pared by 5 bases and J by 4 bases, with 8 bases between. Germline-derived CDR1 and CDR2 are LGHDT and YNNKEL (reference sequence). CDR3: CASSTGLETQYF. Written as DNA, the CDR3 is TGTGCCAGCAGCACGGGGTTAGAGACCCAGTACTTC.

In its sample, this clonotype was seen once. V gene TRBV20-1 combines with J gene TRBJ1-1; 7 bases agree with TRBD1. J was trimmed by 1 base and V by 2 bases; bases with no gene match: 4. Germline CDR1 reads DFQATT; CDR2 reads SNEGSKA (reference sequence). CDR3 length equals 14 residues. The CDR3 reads CSARQGEGNTEAFF. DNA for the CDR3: TGCAGTGCTAGACAGGGGGAAGGGAACACTGAAGCTTTCTTT.

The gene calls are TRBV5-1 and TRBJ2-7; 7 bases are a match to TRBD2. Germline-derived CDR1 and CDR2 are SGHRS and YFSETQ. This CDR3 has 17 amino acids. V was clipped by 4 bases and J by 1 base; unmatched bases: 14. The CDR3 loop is CASSSGIGAGRSYEQYF. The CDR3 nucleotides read TGCGCCAGCAGCAGCGGGATCGGGGCAGGTCGATCCTACGAGCAGTACTTC. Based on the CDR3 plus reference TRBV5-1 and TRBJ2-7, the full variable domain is KAGVTQTPRYLIKTRGQQVTLSCSPISGHRSVSWYQQTPGQGLQFLFEYFSETQRNKGNFPGRFSGRQFSNSRSEMNVSTLELGDSALYLCASSSGIGAGRSYEQYFGPGTRLTVT.

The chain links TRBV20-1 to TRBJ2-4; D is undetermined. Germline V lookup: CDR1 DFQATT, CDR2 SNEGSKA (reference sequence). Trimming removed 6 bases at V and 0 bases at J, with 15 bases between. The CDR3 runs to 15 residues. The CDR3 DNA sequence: TGCAGTGCACTTCTAGAACCAATAGCCAAAAACATTCAGTACTTC. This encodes CSALLEPIAKNIQYF.

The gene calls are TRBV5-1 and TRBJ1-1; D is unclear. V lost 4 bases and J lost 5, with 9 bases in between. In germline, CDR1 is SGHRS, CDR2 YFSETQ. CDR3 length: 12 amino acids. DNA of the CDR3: TGCGCCAGCAGCCCAGAGGGTACTGAAGCTTTCTTT. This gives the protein CASSPEGTEAFF. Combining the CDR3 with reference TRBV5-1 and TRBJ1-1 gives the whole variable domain KAGVTQTPRYLIKTRGQQVTLSCSPISGHRSVSWYQQTPGQGLQFLFEYFSETQRNKGNFPGRFSGRQFSNSRSEMNVSTLELGDSALYLCASSPEGTEAFFGQGTRLTVV.

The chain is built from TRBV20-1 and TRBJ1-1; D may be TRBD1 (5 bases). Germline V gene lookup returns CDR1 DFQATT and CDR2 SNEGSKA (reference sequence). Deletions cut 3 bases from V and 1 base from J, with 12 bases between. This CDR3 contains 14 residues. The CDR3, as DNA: TGCAGTGCTAGGGGGGTTATCGGGAACACTGAAGCTTTCTTT. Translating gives CSARGVIGNTEAFF.

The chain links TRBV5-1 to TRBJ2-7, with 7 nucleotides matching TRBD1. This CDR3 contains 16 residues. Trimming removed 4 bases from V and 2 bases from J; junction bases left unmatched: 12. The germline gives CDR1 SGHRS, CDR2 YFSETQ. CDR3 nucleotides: TGCGCCAGCAGCGACGAACCGGGACAGTTCGCCTACGAGCAGTACTTC. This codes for CASSDEPGQFAYEQYF.

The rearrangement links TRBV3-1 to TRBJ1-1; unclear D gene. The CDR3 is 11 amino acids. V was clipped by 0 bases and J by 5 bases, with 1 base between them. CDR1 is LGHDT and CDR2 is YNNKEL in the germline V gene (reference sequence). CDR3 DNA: TGTGCCAGCAGCCAAGATACTGAAGCTTTCTTT. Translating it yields CASSQDTEAFF.

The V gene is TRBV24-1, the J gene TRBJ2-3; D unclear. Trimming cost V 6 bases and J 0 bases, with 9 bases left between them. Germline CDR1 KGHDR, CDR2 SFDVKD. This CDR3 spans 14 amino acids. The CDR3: CATSSHSSTDTQYF. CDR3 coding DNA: TGTGCCACCAGTTCCCATAGCAGCACAGATACGCAGTATTTT.

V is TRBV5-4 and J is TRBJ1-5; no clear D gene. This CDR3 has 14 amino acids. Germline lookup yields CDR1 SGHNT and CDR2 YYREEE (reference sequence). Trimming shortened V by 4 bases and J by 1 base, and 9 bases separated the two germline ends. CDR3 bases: TGTGCCAGCAGCAACCTAGGGAGCAATCAGCCCCAGCATTTT. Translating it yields CASSNLGSNQPQHF.

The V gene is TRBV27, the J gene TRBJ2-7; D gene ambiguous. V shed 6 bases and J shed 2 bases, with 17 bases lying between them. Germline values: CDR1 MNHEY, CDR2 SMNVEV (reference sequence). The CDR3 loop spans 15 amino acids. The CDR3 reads CASSTALGKTYEQYF. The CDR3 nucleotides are TGTGCCAGCAGCACGGCTTTGGGGAAGACCTACGAGCAGTACTTC.

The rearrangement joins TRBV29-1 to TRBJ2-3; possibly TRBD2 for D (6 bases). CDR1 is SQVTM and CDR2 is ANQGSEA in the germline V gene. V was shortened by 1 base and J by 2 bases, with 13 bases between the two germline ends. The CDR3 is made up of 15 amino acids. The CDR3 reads CSVEATGLDTDTQYF. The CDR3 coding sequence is TGCAGCGTTGAAGCTACGGGACTTGACACAGATACGCAGTATTTT.